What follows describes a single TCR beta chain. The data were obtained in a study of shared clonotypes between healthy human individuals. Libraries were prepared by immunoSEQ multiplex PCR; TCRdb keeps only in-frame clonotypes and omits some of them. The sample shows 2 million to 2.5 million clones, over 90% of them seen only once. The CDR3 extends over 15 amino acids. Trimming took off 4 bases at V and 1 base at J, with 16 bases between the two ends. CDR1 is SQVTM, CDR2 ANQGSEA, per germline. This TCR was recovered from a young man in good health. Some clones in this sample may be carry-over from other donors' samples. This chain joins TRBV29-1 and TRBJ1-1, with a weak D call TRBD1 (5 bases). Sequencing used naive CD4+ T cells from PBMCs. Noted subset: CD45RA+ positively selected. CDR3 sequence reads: CSVVRAILPNTEAFF. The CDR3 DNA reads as TGCAGCGTTGTCAGGGCGATTCTTCCGAACACTGAAGCTTTCTTT.